The rows below give T cell receptor beta chains drawn from one sample of a study of human T cells and chemical hapten exposure. Via MiXCR, TCRdb re-called the RACE reads, giving one row per CDR3 protein. Here the sample spans some 340,000 distinct CDR3 sequences, roughly 6.9% being singletons. This specimen consisted of whole blood, obtained in connection with sensitization to the hapten diphenylcyclopropenone (DPC). These receptors originate from a woman younger than 35 with alopecia areata. Some clones in this sample may be carry-over from other donors' samples. The CDR3 runs from the conserved cysteine through the conserved F or W. The D gene is left open where the match is weak. For some rows the clone size is stated as once, few or many, or as a class when expanded; others skip it.

J: TRBJ2-3
size: few
D: TRBD2
V: TRBV9
CDR3: CASSSTDAGGSSDTDTQYF
DNA: TGTGCCAGCAGCTCCACGGATGCGGGGGGTTCGAGCGACACAGATACGCAGTATTTT

J: TRBJ1-1
size: few
D: TRBD1
V: TRBV7-4
CDR3: CASSFLRQGARNGTEAFF
DNA: TGTGCCAGCAGCTTTCTTCGGCAGGGGGCGCGGAACGGCACTGAAGCTTTCTTT

J: TRBJ2-7
size: .
D: TRBD2
V: TRBV5-1
CDR3: CASSLGLAGAAYEQYF
DNA: TGCGCCAGCAGCTTGGGACTAGCGGGGGCCGCCTACGAGCAGTACTTC

J: TRBJ1-5
size: many
D: .
V: TRBV4-1
CDR3: CASRPGPGGNQPQHF
DNA: TGCGCCAGCAGGCCGGGGCCCGGGGGCAATCAGCCCCAGCATTTT

J: TRBJ2-1
size: many
D: TRBD1
V: TRBV7-2
CDR3: CASSPMGQASYNEQFF
DNA: TGTGCCAGCAGCCCTATGGGACAGGCCTCCTACAATGAGCAGTTCTTC

J: TRBJ2-3
size: .
D: .
V: TRBV20-1
CDR3: CSARGLPDTQYF
DNA: TGCAGTGCGCGCGGACTTCCAGATACGCAGTATTTT

J: TRBJ1-4
size: many
D: .
V: TRBV6-5
CDR3: CASSDRPTNEKLFF
DNA: TGTGCCAGCTCCGACAGACCAACTAATGAAAAACTGTTTTTT

J: TRBJ2-3
size: .
D: TRBD2
V: TRBV4-1
CDR3: CASSQTTSADTQYF
DNA: TGCGCCAGCAGCCAAACAACTAGCGCAGATACGCAGTATTTT

J: TRBJ2-1
size: few
D: TRBD1
V: TRBV5-1
CDR3: CASSSTGTGGSRDNEQFF
DNA: TGCGCCAGCAGCTCGACCGGGACAGGGGGAAGTCGTGACAATGAGCAGTTCTTC

J: TRBJ1-4
size: few
D: .
V: TRBV6-5
CDR3: CASSYSVERELFF
DNA: TGTGCCAGCAGTTACTCCGTCGAAAGGGAACTGTTTTTT

J: TRBJ2-4
size: .
D: TRBD1
V: TRBV3-1
CDR3: CASSYATGPAKNIQYF
DNA: TGTGCCAGCAGCTATGCGACAGGGCCAGCCAAAAACATTCAGTACTTC

J: TRBJ2-7
size: few
D: .
V: TRBV2
CDR3: CASSEGAYEQYF
DNA: TGTGCCAGCAGTGAGGGAGCCTACGAGCAGTACTTC

J: TRBJ1-5
size: .
D: TRBD1
V: TRBV20-1
CDR3: CSAGRPGGGQPQHF
DNA: TGCAGTGCGGGAAGGCCAGGGGGAGGACAGCCCCAGCATTTT

J: TRBJ2-5
size: .
D: .
V: TRBV11-2
CDR3: CASSLPGSATQYF
DNA: TGTGCCAGCAGCTTACCCGGATCGGCGACCCAGTACTTC

J: TRBJ2-2
size: many
D: TRBD1
V: TRBV6-5
CDR3: CATQTGRNTGELFF
DNA: TGTGCCACCCAGACAGGGAGGAACACCGGGGAGCTGTTTTTT

J: TRBJ2-7
size: few
D: .
V: TRBV12-3/TRBV12-4
CDR3: CASRDRLESYEQYF
DNA: TGTGCCAGCAGAGACAGGTTAGAATCCTACGAGCAGTACTTC

J: TRBJ2-3
size: few
D: .
V: TRBV2
CDR3: CASKGAPDTQYF
DNA: TGTGCCAGCAAAGGGGCACCAGATACGCAGTATTTT

J: TRBJ1-5
size: few
D: TRBD1
V: TRBV11-2
CDR3: CASSLGGTVPQPQHF
DNA: TGTGCCAGCAGCTTAGGTGGGACAGTGCCTCAGCCCCAGCATTTT

J: TRBJ2-3
size: .
D: TRBD1
V: TRBV4-2
CDR3: CASSQGGQGADTQYF
DNA: TGTGCCAGCAGCCAAGGCGGACAGGGGGCAGATACGCAGTATTTT

J: TRBJ2-1
size: few
D: .
V: TRBV6-6
CDR3: CASSYSHRAGNEQFF
DNA: TGTGCCAGCAGTTACTCTCACAGGGCTGGTAATGAGCAGTTCTTC